One and the same sample provided the 5 T cell receptor beta chains below, sequenced in a study of blood T cell repertoires in COVID-19. The assay was immunoSEQ multiplex PCR, and TCRdb's table has in-frame clones only and misses some. Here the sample spans some 130,000 clones, more than 85% being singletons. The specimen sequenced was peripheral blood. The receptors here all came from a man aged 60 to 69 with active or convalescent COVID-19.

This chain connects TRBV30 to TRBJ2-5, with D possibly matching TRBD2 (6 bases). V dropped 1 base and J dropped 3 bases, with 9 bases sitting between them. The CDR3 length is 13 residues. Germline lookup yields CDR1 GTSNPN and CDR2 SVGIG (reference sequence). The CDR3 sequence: CAWSGGGEETQYF. CDR3 bases: TGTGCCTGGAGTGGCGGAGGGGAAGAGACCCAGTACTTC.

The J gene is TRBJ1-5, the V gene TRBV9; TRBD1 agrees at 9 bases. V lost 3 bases, J lost 5 bases, and 6 bases stayed unmatched. Germline CDR1 reads SGDLS; CDR2 reads YYNGEE. This CDR3 comprises 15 residues. This CDR3 reads CASSAQGAEHQPQHF. The CDR3 DNA follows: TGTGCCAGCAGCGCACAGGGGGCAGAACATCAGCCCCAGCATTTT.

The rearrangement uses TRBV27 and TRBJ2-1; the match to TRBD1 covers 9 bases. This CDR3 is 14 amino acids long. Trimming at V came to 3 bases and at J to 6 bases, leaving 3 bases not matched to a gene. In germline, CDR1 is MNHEY, CDR2 SMNVEV (reference sequence). The CDR3: CASSFGTGINEQFF. CDR3 in DNA: TGTGCCAGCAGTTTCGGGACAGGGATCAATGAGCAGTTCTTC.

The CDR3 DNA reads TGTGCCAGCAGCCCATCTAGCGGGGGGAAAAATACGCAGTATTTT. Protein product: CASSPSSGGKNTQYF. The chain is built from TRBV4-2 and TRBJ2-3, with TRBD2 matching 11 bases. Per germline, CDR1 LGHNA and CDR2 YNFKEQ. The CDR3 extends over 15 amino acids. Trimming at V came to 4 bases and at J to 7 bases, leaving 7 bases not matched to a gene.

The chain uses TRBV4-3 and TRBJ2-2; a possible D gene is TRBD1 (6 bases). This CDR3 has 18 residues. Germline CDR1 reads LGHNA; CDR2 reads YSLEER. Trimming left V 3 bases short and J 5 bases short, with 22 bases between. The CDR3 region has the DNA TGCGCCAGCAGCCATACCACAGGGTCTCGGGAAAAAACCGGGGAGCTGTTTTTT. Its protein is CASSHTTGSREKTGELFF.